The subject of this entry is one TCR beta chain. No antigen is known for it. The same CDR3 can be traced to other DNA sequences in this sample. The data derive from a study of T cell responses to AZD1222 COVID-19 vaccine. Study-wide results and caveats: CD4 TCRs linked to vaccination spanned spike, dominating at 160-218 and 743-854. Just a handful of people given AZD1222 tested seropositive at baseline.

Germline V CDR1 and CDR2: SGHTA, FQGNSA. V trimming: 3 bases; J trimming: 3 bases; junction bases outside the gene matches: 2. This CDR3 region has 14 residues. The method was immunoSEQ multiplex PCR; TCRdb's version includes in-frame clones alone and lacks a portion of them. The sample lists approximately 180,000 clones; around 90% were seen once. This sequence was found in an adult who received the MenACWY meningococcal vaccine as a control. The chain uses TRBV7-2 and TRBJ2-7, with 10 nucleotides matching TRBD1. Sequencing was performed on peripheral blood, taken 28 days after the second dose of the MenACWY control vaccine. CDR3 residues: CASSFGQGGYEQYF. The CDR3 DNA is TGTGCCAGCAGCTTTGGACAGGGGGGCTACGAGCAGTACTTC.